Included here is one TCR beta chain sequence, with context. This CDR3 region has 17 residues. The germline V gene encodes CDR1 SGHRS and CDR2 YFSETQ. This sample was included in a study of cytomegalovirus exposure and HLA in healthy donors. As for the study in general: Falling in the Caucasian-associated ancestry cluster were about 80% of 350 to 400 genotyped donors.

PCR was performed using 60 Vbeta and 13 Jbeta primers. Method: immunoSEQ multiplex PCR; TCRdb's copy keeps in-frame clones and lacks some. The data show fewer than 200,000 clones, roughly 84% seen once. The clonotype was recovered from a man younger than 40 in good health and CMV-seronegative. The chain joins TRBV5-1 to TRBJ2-5; the match to TRBD2 covers 13 bases. The closer fit of TRBJ2-7 to the DNA end suggests the J call may be wrong. Sequenced input: PBMCs. The CDR3 protein is CASSLLAGGSRYYEQYF. CDR3 nucleotide sequence: TGCGCCAGCAGCTTACTAGCGGGGGGGTCACGGTACTACGAGCAGTACTTC.